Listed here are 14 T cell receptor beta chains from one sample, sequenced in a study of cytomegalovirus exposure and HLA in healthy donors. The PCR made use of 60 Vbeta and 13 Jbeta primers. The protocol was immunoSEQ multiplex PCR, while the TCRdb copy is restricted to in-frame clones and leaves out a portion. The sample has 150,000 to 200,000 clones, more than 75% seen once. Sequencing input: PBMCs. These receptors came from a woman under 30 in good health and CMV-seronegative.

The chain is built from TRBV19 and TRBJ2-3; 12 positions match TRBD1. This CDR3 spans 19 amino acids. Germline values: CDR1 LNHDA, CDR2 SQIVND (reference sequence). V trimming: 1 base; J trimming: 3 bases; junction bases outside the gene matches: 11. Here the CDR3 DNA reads TGTGCCAGTAGTATAGGACCCTCGGGACAGGGGGCAAGGACAGATACGCAGTATTTT. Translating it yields CASSIGPSGQGARTDTQYF.

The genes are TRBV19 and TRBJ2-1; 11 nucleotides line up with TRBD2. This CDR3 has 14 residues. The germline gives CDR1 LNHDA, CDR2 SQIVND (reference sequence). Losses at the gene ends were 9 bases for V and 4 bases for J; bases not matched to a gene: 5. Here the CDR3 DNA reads TGTGCCAGCGCCGGGACTAGCGGTTACAATGAGCAGTTCTTC. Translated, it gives CASAGTSGYNEQFF.

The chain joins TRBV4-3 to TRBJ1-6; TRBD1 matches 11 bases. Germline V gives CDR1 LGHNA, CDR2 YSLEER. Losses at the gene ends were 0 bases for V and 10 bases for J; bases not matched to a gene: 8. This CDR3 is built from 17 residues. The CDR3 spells CASSQEGPGQGGSPLHF. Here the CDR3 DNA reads TGCGCCAGCAGCCAAGAGGGCCCGGGACAGGGGGGATCACCCCTCCACTTT.

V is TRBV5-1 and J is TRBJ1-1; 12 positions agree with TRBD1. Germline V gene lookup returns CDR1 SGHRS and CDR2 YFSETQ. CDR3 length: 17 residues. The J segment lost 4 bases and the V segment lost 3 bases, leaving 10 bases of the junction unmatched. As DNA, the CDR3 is TGCGCCAGCAGCTCGTCCCGGGACAGGGGGCGAGGCACTGAAGCTTTCTTT. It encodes CASSSSRDRGRGTEAFF.

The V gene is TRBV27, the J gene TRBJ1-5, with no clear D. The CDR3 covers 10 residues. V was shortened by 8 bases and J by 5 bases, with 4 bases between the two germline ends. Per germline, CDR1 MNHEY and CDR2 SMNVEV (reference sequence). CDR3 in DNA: TGTGCCAGCGGCTATCAGCCCCAGCATTTT. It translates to CASGYQPQHF.

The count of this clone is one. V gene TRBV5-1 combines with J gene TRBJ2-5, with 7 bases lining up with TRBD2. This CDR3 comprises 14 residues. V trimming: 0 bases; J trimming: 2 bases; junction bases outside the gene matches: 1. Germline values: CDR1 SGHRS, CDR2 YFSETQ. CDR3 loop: CASSLGEGQETQYF. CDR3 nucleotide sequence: TGCGCCAGCAGCTTGGGGGAGGGTCAAGAGACCCAGTACTTC.

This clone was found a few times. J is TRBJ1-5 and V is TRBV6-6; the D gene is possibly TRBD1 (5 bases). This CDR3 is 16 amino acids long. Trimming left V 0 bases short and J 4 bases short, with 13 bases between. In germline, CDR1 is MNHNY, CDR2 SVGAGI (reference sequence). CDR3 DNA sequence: TGTGCCAGCAGTTACTCGAGGGGAGGACTAAATCAGCCCCAGCATTTT. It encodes CASSYSRGGLNQPQHF.

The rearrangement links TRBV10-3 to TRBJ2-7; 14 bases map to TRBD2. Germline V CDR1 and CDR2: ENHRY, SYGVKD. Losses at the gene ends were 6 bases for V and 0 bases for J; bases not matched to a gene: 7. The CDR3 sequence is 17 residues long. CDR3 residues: CAISGTSGRLLSYEQYF. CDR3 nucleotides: TGTGCCATCAGCGGGACTAGCGGGAGACTCCTCTCCTACGAGCAGTACTTC.

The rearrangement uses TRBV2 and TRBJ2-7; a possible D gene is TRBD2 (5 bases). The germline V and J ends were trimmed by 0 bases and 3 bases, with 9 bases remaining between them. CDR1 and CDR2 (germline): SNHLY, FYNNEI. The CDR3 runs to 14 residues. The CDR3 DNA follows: TGTGCCAGCAGTGAAGCGGGAGCACGCTACGAGCAGTACTTC. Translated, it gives CASSEAGARYEQYF.

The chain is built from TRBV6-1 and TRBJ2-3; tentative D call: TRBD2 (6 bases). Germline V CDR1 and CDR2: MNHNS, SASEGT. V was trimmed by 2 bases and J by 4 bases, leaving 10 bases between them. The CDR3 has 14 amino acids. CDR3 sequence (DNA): TGTGCCAGCAGTGAAACTAGCATGGCAGATACGCAGTATTTT. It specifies CASSETSMADTQYF.

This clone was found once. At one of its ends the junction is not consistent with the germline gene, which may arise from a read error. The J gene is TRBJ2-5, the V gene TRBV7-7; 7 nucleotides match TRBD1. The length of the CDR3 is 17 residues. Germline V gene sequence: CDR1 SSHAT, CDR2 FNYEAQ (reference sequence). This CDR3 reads CASSLSITRDRKETQYF. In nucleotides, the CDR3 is TGTGCTAGCAGCTTATCTATAACAAGGGACAGAAAAGAGACCCAGTACTTC.

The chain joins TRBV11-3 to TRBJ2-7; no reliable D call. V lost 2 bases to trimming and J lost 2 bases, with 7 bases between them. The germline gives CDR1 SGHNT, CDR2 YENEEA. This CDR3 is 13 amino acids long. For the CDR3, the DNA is TGTGCCAGCAGCTTACTACAGACCTACGAGCAGTACTTC. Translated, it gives CASSLLQTYEQYF.

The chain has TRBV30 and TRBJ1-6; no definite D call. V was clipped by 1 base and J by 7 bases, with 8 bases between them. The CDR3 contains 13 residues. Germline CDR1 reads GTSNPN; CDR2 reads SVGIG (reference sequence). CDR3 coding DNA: TGTGCCTGGAGTGGAGGGAGGAATTCACCCCTCCACTTT. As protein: CAWSGGRNSPLHF.

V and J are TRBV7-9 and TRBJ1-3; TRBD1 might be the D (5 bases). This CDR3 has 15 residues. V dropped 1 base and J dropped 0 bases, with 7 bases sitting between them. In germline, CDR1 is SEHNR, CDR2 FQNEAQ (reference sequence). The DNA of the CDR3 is TGTGCCAGCAGCTTAGGACAGAGCTCTGGAAACACCATATATTTT. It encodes CASSLGQSSGNTIYF. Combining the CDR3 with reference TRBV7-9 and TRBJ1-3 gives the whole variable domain DTGVSQNPRHKITKRGQNVTFRCDPISEHNRLYWYRQTLGQGPEFLTYFQNEAQLEKSRLLSDRFSAERPKGSFSTLEIQRTEQGDSAMYLCASSLGQSSGNTIYFGEGSWLTVV.